This T cell receptor (beta chain) came from a study of breast tumors, draining lymph nodes, adjacent tissues. This clonotype appeared many times. Its antigen is not known. TCRdb used MiXCR to reprocess the multiplex PCR reads, holding one entry per CDR3 protein. The sample holds about 270,000 distinct CDR3 sequences; 30% are singletons and the top ten take more than 0.95%. Germline CDR1 is MNHNY and CDR2 is SVGAGI (reference sequence). V lost 2 bases to trimming and J lost 2 bases, with 13 bases between them. The CDR3 has 15 residues. Axillary draining lymph nodes of breast cancer patients supplied the node samples. Study-wide results and limits: Tumor TCR diversity was below lymph nodes but above nontumor tissue.

This sequence was found in a female donor with breast cancer. Some clones in this sample may be carry-over from other donors' samples. Sequencing was performed on axillary lymph node tissue. The chain joins TRBV6-6 to TRBJ2-7; D call uncertain. DNA of the CDR3: TGTGCCAGCAGTTACGGGGTGGACGGAGCCTACGAGCAGTACTTC. Residues: CASSYGVDGAYEQYF.